This T cell receptor (beta chain) was identified in a study of cytomegalovirus exposure and HLA in healthy donors. This clone was seen only a few times. Researchers ran the PCR with 60 Vbeta and 13 Jbeta primers. Profiled with immunoSEQ multiplex PCR; TCRdb holds only in-frame clones, not every one. This sample has 95,000 to 120,000 clones, with roughly 70% found just once. Germline V gene sequence: CDR1 LNHNV, CDR2 YYDKDF (reference sequence). Deletions cut 8 bases from V and 0 bases from J, with 11 bases between. The CDR3 has 14 residues. This receptor was obtained from a man aged 18 to 29 in good health and CMV-seropositive. The chain is built from TRBV15 and TRBJ1-3; maybe TRBD1 (5 bases). Sequenced input: PBMCs. DNA of the CDR3: TGTGCCACCCGAGCGGGGGGCTCTGGAAACACCATATATTTT. It translates to CATRAGGSGNTIYF.